The 27 T cell receptor beta chains presented below share a single source sample, sequenced in a study of tumor-infiltrating lymphocytes in oesophageal squamous cell carcinoma listed by TCRdb under 2016. The library was generated by PCR. The sequencer listed for this sample is Illumina HiSeq 2000. Through fastp at Q25 and MiXCR, TCRdb rebuilt clones from the public reads, retaining in-frame beta chains. Each CDR3 protein appears once, grouped with its most common genes and DNA. The sample records more than 7,000 distinct CDR3 sequences, just over 65% of which are singletons. Of the sample, around 33% falls within the top ten clones. The material sequenced was esophageal tumor tissue. These receptors came from a female donor with esophageal squamous cell carcinoma.

This sequence joins TRBV28 and TRBJ1-5, with D unresolved. V lost 1 base to trimming and J lost 1 base, with 5 bases between them. Germline CDR1 MDHEN, CDR2 SYDVKM. The CDR3 runs 14 residues. The CDR3 sequence: CASSLSGSNQPQHF. The CDR3 DNA reads as TGTGCCAGCAGTTTATCGGGAAGCAATCAGCCCCAGCATTTT.

This chain uses TRBV7-3 with TRBJ2-5; the D call may be TRBD1 or TRBD2 (5 bases each). The J call is uncertain, as TRBJ2-3 better fits the DNA end. This CDR3 region has 13 residues. The germline CDR1 and CDR2 sequences are SGHTA and FQGTGA. Here the CDR3 reads CASSPRGPDTQYF. The CDR3 DNA reads TGTGCCAGCAGCCCCCGGGGCCCGGATACGCAGTATTTT.

The chain is built from TRBV7-3 and TRBJ2-5; 9 bases line up with TRBD1. The end of the DNA fits TRBJ1-2 better, so the J call may be wrong. Germline CDR1 SGHTA, CDR2 FQGTGA. This CDR3 region has 12 residues. The CDR3 spells CASGQGNYGYTF. The CDR3 bases are TGTGCCAGTGGACAGGGGAACTATGGCTACACCTTC.

This clonotype was counted a few times. J is TRBJ2-1 and V is TRBV7-8; D might be TRBD1 (6 bases). The length of the CDR3 is 18 residues. Germline V gene sequence: CDR1 SGHVS, CDR2 FQNEAQ. V gave up 2 bases and J gave up 1 base, with 18 bases separating them. In nucleotides, the CDR3 is TGTGCCAGCAGCTTAACCACCCCAGGGGATGGGTCCTACAATGAGCAGTTCTTC. This sequence encodes CASSLTTPGDGSYNEQFF.

This rearrangement joins TRBV5-6 to TRBJ2-1; no definite D call. Matching the DNA end better, TRBJ2-5 makes the J call doubtful. This CDR3 comprises 14 residues. CDR1 is SGHDT and CDR2 is YYEEEE in the germline V gene. The CDR3 is CASSLGTVQETQYF. The CDR3 DNA reads as TGTGCCAGCAGCTTGGGGACGGTCCAAGAGACCCAGTACTTC.

The chain links TRBV7-2 to TRBJ2-1, with 8 bases that match TRBD2. The length of the CDR3 is 16 residues. CDR1 SGHTA and CDR2 FQGNSA come from the germline V gene. After removal of 1 base from V and 2 bases from J, the junction contained 4 bases not matched to a gene. CDR3 protein: CASSLGLAGPYNEQFF. CDR3 sequence (DNA): TGTGCCAGCAGCTTAGGTCTAGCGGGCCCCTACAATGAGCAGTTCTTC.

By proportion, this clonotype is medium-sized. V gene TRBV5-6 combines with J gene TRBJ2-5, with 11 bases identical to TRBD1. Germline CDR1 reads SGHDT; CDR2 reads YYEEEE. The CDR3 has 13 amino acids. The trim removed 9 bases at V and 2 bases at J, leaving 3 bases unmatched. CDR3: CAMGDRGQETQYF. The CDR3 DNA reads TGTGCCATGGGGGACAGGGGGCAAGAGACCCAGTACTTC.

The rearrangement uses TRBV7-2 and TRBJ2-6; D is unresolved. Matching the DNA end better, TRBJ2-7 makes the J call doubtful. There are 14 residues in the CDR3. CDR1 and CDR2 from the germline V gene are SGHTA and FQGNSA. Here the CDR3 DNA reads TGTGCCAGCAGCCCACGTAACAATTCCTACGAGCAGTACTTC. Its protein product is CASSPRNNSYEQYF.

This chain connects TRBV7-9 to TRBJ2-5, with no clear D. The better agreement between TRBJ2-7 and the DNA end casts doubt on the J call. Germline V CDR1 and CDR2: SEHNR, FQNEAQ (reference sequence). The CDR3 is 13 amino acids. CDR3 sequence: CASSLQRTDEQYF. CDR3 DNA: TGTGCCAGCAGCTTGCAGCGTACCGACGAGCAGTACTTC.

This clonotype has a handful of counts. This chain uses TRBV6-8 with TRBJ1-1, with TRBD1 as a possible D gene (5 bases). TRBJ1-6 explains the end of the DNA better; the J call may be wrong. This CDR3 has 16 amino acids. Germline CDR1 reads MNHGY; CDR2 reads SAAAGT. The CDR3: CASSRELGRKFLPLHF. The CDR3 nucleotides are TGTGCCAGCAGCCGCGAACTGGGACGGAAATTTTTGCCCCTCCACTTT.

This clonotype was seen more than once but under ten times. The rearrangement links TRBV7-2 to TRBJ2-1, with TRBD1 matching 7 bases. With the DNA end fitting TRBJ2-7 better, the J assignment may be wrong. Germline V CDR1 and CDR2: SGHTA, FQGNSA. The CDR3 has 15 residues. The CDR3 coding sequence is TGTGCCAGCAGCCCCTACAGGGGAACCTCCTACGAGCAGTACTTC. Its protein product is CASSPYRGTSYEQYF.

This chain joins TRBV5-4 and TRBJ2-7; 16 bases align to TRBD2. TRBJ2-5 explains the end of the DNA better; the J call may be wrong. The CDR3 sequence is 17 residues long. Germline CDR1 SGHNT, CDR2 YYREEE (reference sequence). As DNA, the CDR3 is TGTGCCAGCAGGAAGGGACTAGCGGGGGGGCCAGGAGAGACCCAGTACTTC. Translation gives CASRKGLAGGPGETQYF.

The DNA for the CDR3 is TGTGCCAGCAGGATGTCCCTCCGAGGGGCACAGCCCCAGCATTTT. Translation: CASRMSLRGAQPQHF. The chain has TRBV6-2 or TRBV6-3 and TRBJ1-5; tentative D call: TRBD1 (5 bases). Germline V gene sequence: CDR1 MNHEY, CDR2 SVGEGT. This CDR3 has 15 amino acids. The V and J ends lost 6 bases and 7 bases respectively, with 19 bases between them.

This chain joins TRBV12-3 or TRBV12-4 and TRBJ1-5; the D is unclear. The CDR3 runs to 12 residues. With 6 bases removed from V and 10 bases from J, the gap between germline ends came to 13 bases. As DNA, the CDR3 is TGTGCCAGCAGCCTGGGAGAAGGTCCCCAGCATTTT. Translated, it gives CASSLGEGPQHF.

V gene TRBV2 combines with J gene TRBJ2-1; no firm D call. Near its end, the DNA agrees better with TRBJ2-5, so the J call may be wrong. CDR1 SNHLY and CDR2 FYNNEI come from the germline V gene. The CDR3 consists of 12 residues. The CDR3 DNA follows: TGTGCCAGCAAGGTCGGCAAAGAGACCCAGTACTTC. This gives the protein CASKVGKETQYF.

The chain couples TRBV12-3 or TRBV12-4 to TRBJ1-1; no clear D. The ends were cut back, 6 bases at V and 2 bases at J, with 10 bases in the middle. The CDR3 length is 13 residues. The CDR3 loop is CASSWGANTEAFF. In DNA, the CDR3 is TGTGCCAGCAGCTGGGGAGCAAACACTGAAGCTTTCTTT.

V usage is TRBV6-6 and J usage is TRBJ2-7; 9 bases map to TRBD2. This CDR3 is built from 13 residues. J gave up 2 bases and V 8 bases, and 4 bases lay outside the gene matches. Germline V gene lookup returns CDR1 MNHNY and CDR2 SVGAGI (reference sequence). CDR3 amino acids: CASLAGEPYEQYF. CDR3 bases: TGTGCCAGCTTAGCGGGAGAACCCTACGAGCAGTACTTC.

This clonotype has a single count. A read error may account for a junction end that differs from germline. V is TRBV7-6 and J is TRBJ2-5; tentatively, D is TRBD2 (7 bases). Germline-derived CDR1 and CDR2 are SGHVS and FNYEAQ. The CDR3 runs to 14 residues. The CDR3 is CASSFGGLGETQYF. The CDR3 DNA sequence: TGTGCTAGCAGCTTCGGGGGGCTAGGGGAGACCCAGTACTTC.

The chain has TRBV7-2 and TRBJ2-3; D may be TRBD2 (5 bases). The J call may be in error: the DNA end matches TRBJ2-7 better. Germline V lookup: CDR1 SGHTA, CDR2 FQGNSA. The CDR3 has 16 amino acids. Written as DNA, the CDR3 is TGTGCCAGCAGTATTATAAGGACGGGAAGCTCCTACGAGCAGTACTTC. It specifies CASSIIRTGSSYEQYF.

The chain carries TRBV7-3 and TRBJ2-7; D remains unclear. The end of the DNA aligns better with TRBJ2-1, so the J call may be wrong. CDR1 SGHTA and CDR2 FQGTGA come from the germline V gene. The CDR3 totals 15 residues. The CDR3 DNA is TGTGCCAGCAGCGAAGTTGGTTCCAACTACAATGAGCAGTTCTTC. Translation: CASSEVGSNYNEQFF.

This sequence joins TRBV5-1 and TRBJ2-5; 12 bases are shared with TRBD2. The CDR3 consists of 17 residues. V lost 4 bases and J lost 5; bases outside the gene matches: 12. Germline-derived CDR1 and CDR2 are SGHRS and YFSETQ. The CDR3 DNA follows: TGCGCCAGCAGCCGAACTCTAGCGGGAGGGCCAGGGGAGACCCAGTACTTC. Its protein product is CASSRTLAGGPGETQYF. Together with reference TRBV5-1 and TRBJ2-5, the CDR3 gives the full variable domain: KAGVTQTPRYLIKTRGQQVTLSCSPISGHRSVSWYQQTPGQGLQFLFEYFSETQRNKGNFPGRFSGRQFSNSRSEMNVSTLELGDSALYLCASSRTLAGGPGETQYFGPGTRLLVL.

The chain uses TRBV12-3 or TRBV12-4 and TRBJ2-5; 7 nucleotides agree with TRBD1. The J call could be wrong; TRBJ2-7 is a better fit for the DNA end. The CDR3 covers 15 residues. The CDR3 spells CASSLYGTAANEQYF. For the CDR3, the DNA is TGTGCCAGCAGTTTATATGGGACAGCCGCGAACGAGCAGTACTTC.

This chain joins TRBV28 and TRBJ2-3, with TRBD2 as a possible D gene (6 bases). From germline, CDR1 is MDHEN and CDR2 SYDVKM. The CDR3 sequence is 16 residues long. Trimming removed 6 bases at V and 6 bases at J, with 22 bases between. The CDR3 DNA reads TGTGCCAGCAGCCAAACACGGCGGGGCCTGTCGGATACGCAGTATTTT. The encoded protein is CASSQTRRGLSDTQYF.

This clonotype came up a few times. DNA of the CDR3: TGTGCCAGCAGCCTTGGGCCTAACCTCTATGGCTACACCTTC. Amino acid sequence: CASSLGPNLYGYTF. The J gene is TRBJ1-2, the V gene TRBV7-3; D remains unclear. The V and J ends lost 5 bases and 4 bases respectively, with 14 bases between them. In germline, CDR1 is SGHTA, CDR2 FQGTGA. The CDR3 is 14 residues long.

By frequency in the sample, this clonotype is medium-sized. This chain joins TRBV28 and TRBJ1-5; 8 nucleotides line up with TRBD1. This CDR3 has 14 amino acids. V dropped 7 bases and J dropped 5; count of bases not matched to a gene: 7. Germline CDR1 reads MDHEN; CDR2 reads SYDVKM. The CDR3 region is CASTLLDRDQPQHF. CDR3 coding DNA: TGTGCCAGCACCCTCCTGGACAGGGATCAGCCCCAGCATTTT. Full variable domain (remainder filled in from reference TRBV28 and TRBJ1-5): DVKVTQSSRYLVKRTGEKVFLECVQDMDHENMFWYRQDPGLGLRLIYFSYDVKMKEKGDIPEGYSVSREKKERFSLILESASTNQTSMYLCASTLLDRDQPQHFGDGTRLSIL.

V and J are TRBV15 and TRBJ2-3; D remains ambiguous. The J call may be in error: the DNA end matches TRBJ2-7 better. In germline, CDR1 is LNHNV, CDR2 YYDKDF (reference sequence). The CDR3 covers 14 residues. The CDR3 DNA follows: TGTGCCACCAGCAGACTAGTTGTTTTGTATGAGCAGTACTTC. Its protein product is CATSRLVVLYEQYF.

The chain recombines TRBV7-6 with TRBJ2-6; the D is unclear. Germline CDR1 reads SGHVS; CDR2 reads FNYEAQ. Trimming cost V 1 base and J 0 bases, with 4 bases left between them. CDR3 length equals 15 residues. The CDR3 DNA sequence: TGTGCCAGCAGCTTAGGCAGCTCTGGGGCCAACGTCCTGACTTTC. Protein sequence: CASSLGSSGANVLTF.